Below, 26 T cell receptor beta chains from the same sample are listed, as sequenced in a study of blood T cell repertoires in COVID-19. Profiled with immunoSEQ multiplex PCR; TCRdb holds only in-frame clones, not every one. The table shows around 80,000 clones, with roughly four fifths occurring only once. The sequenced material came from peripheral blood. These receptors were taken from an elderly man with acute or convalescent COVID-19.

The CDR3 DNA sequence: TGCGCCAGCAGCTTCGGAGGGACAGGATCCTACAATGAGCAGTTCTTC. It codes for CASSFGGTGSYNEQFF. The chain combines TRBV5-1 with TRBJ2-1; 8 nucleotides line up with TRBD1. V shed 2 bases and J 1 base; nucleotides not matched to a gene: 5. Germline lookup yields CDR1 SGHRS and CDR2 YFSETQ. The CDR3 contains 16 residues.

J is TRBJ2-2 and V is TRBV19, with 7 bases lining up with TRBD1. Germline assignment: CDR1 LNHDA and CDR2 SQIVND (reference sequence). This CDR3 spans 15 amino acids. With 5 bases clipped from V and 4 bases from J, the junction kept 7 bases outside the gene matches. The CDR3 nucleotides are TGTGCCAGTAGTTCTTTGACAGGGCGCACCGGGGAGCTGTTTTTT. Translating it yields CASSSLTGRTGELFF.

V and J are TRBV6-1 and TRBJ2-1; no reliable D call. Trimming left V 0 bases short and J 3 bases short, with 12 bases between. This CDR3 is built from 16 residues. Germline V gene data show CDR1 as MNHNS and CDR2 as SASEGT. The CDR3 reads CASSEALQVDYNEQFF. DNA for the CDR3: TGTGCCAGCAGTGAAGCGCTTCAGGTGGACTACAATGAGCAGTTCTTC.

V and J are TRBV18 and TRBJ1-5; the match to TRBD1 covers 11 bases. This CDR3 has 15 amino acids. From germline, CDR1 is KGHSH and CDR2 LQKENI. The trim removed 6 bases at V and 6 bases at J, leaving 7 bases unmatched. CDR3 sequence reads: CASSPPGQGGQPQHF. The CDR3 nucleotides read TGTGCCAGCTCGCCCCCGGGACAGGGGGGTCAGCCCCAGCATTTT.

The chain has TRBV18 and TRBJ1-5, with D tentatively TRBD1 (6 bases). The CDR3 consists of 14 residues. Trimming took off 3 bases at V and 3 bases at J, with 9 bases between the two ends. Per germline, CDR1 KGHSH and CDR2 LQKENI. CDR3 in amino acids: CASSPGQLNQPQHF. Written as DNA, the CDR3 is TGTGCCAGCTCACCCGGACAGCTCAATCAGCCCCAGCATTTT. Supplemented by reference TRBV18 and TRBJ1-5, the full variable domain reads NAGVMQNPRHLVRRRGQEARLRCSPMKGHSHVYWYRQLPEEGLKFMVYLQKENIIDESGMPKERFSAEFPKEGPSILRIQQVVRGDSAAYFCASSPGQLNQPQHFGDGTRLSIL.

V gene TRBV6-5 combines with J gene TRBJ2-7; tentatively, D is TRBD1 (6 bases). V shed 0 bases and J shed 5 bases, with 8 bases lying between them. From germline, CDR1 is MNHEY and CDR2 SVGAGI. This CDR3 region has 13 residues. The CDR3 spells CASSYSSGDEQYF. The CDR3 coding sequence is TGTGCCAGCAGTTACTCGTCAGGGGACGAGCAGTACTTC.

The J gene is TRBJ1-3, the V gene TRBV19; no reliable D call. The length of the CDR3 is 15 residues. V was shortened by 2 bases and J by 0 bases, with 8 bases between the two germline ends. From germline, CDR1 is LNHDA and CDR2 SQIVND (reference sequence). The CDR3 protein is CASSIRHSSGNTIYF. CDR3 DNA sequence: TGTGCCAGTAGTATAAGACACAGCTCTGGAAACACCATATATTTT.

The rearrangement links TRBV9 to TRBJ1-4; D remains unclear. This CDR3 is 15 amino acids long. Germline V gives CDR1 SGDLS, CDR2 YYNGEE. V gave up 4 bases and J gave up 0 bases, with 10 bases separating them. CDR3 residues: CASSRGISTNEKLFF. As DNA, the CDR3 is TGTGCCAGCAGCCGCGGGATTTCAACTAATGAAAAACTGTTTTTT.

The rearrangement links TRBV7-6 to TRBJ1-2, with D perhaps TRBD1 (5 bases). CDR3 length equals 17 residues. V was clipped by 1 base and J by 8 bases, with 23 bases between them. Germline-derived CDR1 and CDR2 are SGHVS and FNYEAQ. The CDR3 protein is CASSLVPSDLSGGGYTF. CDR3 coding DNA: TGTGCCAGCAGCTTAGTCCCCTCTGACCTATCCGGGGGAGGCTACACCTTC.

This chain uses TRBV6-2 or TRBV6-3 with TRBJ1-5; no definite D call. Trimming shortened V by 2 bases and J by 6 bases, and 8 bases separated the two germline ends. The CDR3 runs 13 residues. Germline V gives CDR1 MNHEY, CDR2 SVGEGT. The CDR3 DNA is TGTGCCAGCAGTTACGAGCTTAGTCAGCCCCAGCATTTT. Protein: CASSYELSQPQHF.

This clone has a handful of counts. V is TRBV19 and J is TRBJ2-7, with TRBD1 as a possible D gene (6 bases). CDR3 length: 15 amino acids. The V end lost 6 bases, the J end lost 4 bases, and 19 bases lay between the germline ends. Germline V gives CDR1 LNHDA, CDR2 SQIVND (reference sequence). CDR3 loop: CASRGTGFVSYEQYF. Here the CDR3 DNA reads TGTGCCAGTAGAGGAACAGGGTTCGTGTCGTACGAGCAGTACTTC.

In regard to this clone: In the same sample, other DNA sequences code for this CDR3. The chain has TRBV2 and TRBJ1-2; TRBD1 might be the D (6 bases). The CDR3 has 12 residues. The V end was cut by 6 bases, the J end by 4 bases, with 9 bases between. CDR1 and CDR2 from the germline V gene are SNHLY and FYNNEI. CDR3 sequence reads: CASRQGLYGYTF. The CDR3 DNA is TGTGCCAGCAGACAGGGCCTCTATGGCTACACCTTC.

This clone is medium-sized (0.01 to 0.1%). The chain combines TRBV6-6 with TRBJ1-1; no definite D call. Germline V gene data show CDR1 as MNHNY and CDR2 as SVGAGI (reference sequence). This CDR3 spans 14 amino acids. The germline V and J ends were trimmed by 3 bases and 2 bases, with 10 bases remaining between them. Here the CDR3 reads CASSYGQINTEAFF. Written as DNA, the CDR3 is TGTGCCAGCAGTTATGGCCAAATTAACACTGAAGCTTTCTTT.

The gene calls are TRBV12-3 or TRBV12-4 and TRBJ1-2, with TRBD1 identical over 7 bases. This CDR3 region has 12 residues. The V and J ends lost 5 bases and 8 bases, in that order; junction bases with no gene match: 5. The CDR3 nucleotides are TGTGCCAGCAGTCGCAGGGGGAGAGGCTACACCTTC. Amino acid sequence: CASSRRGRGYTF.

This chain connects TRBV7-2 to TRBJ2-1; 8 bases agree with TRBD2. Germline loops: CDR1 SGHTA, CDR2 FQGNSA. This CDR3 has 16 residues. J lost 7 bases, V lost 1 base, and 9 bases had no gene match. The CDR3 DNA is TGTGCCAGCAGCTTAGTGGAGTTAGCGGGGAGGAATGAGCAGTTCTTC. It yields the protein CASSLVELAGRNEQFF.

The chain recombines TRBV5-1 with TRBJ1-1, with D perhaps matching TRBD1 (5 bases). Germline CDR1 is SGHRS and CDR2 is YFSETQ. The germline V and J ends were trimmed by 2 bases and 7 bases, with 12 bases remaining between them. The CDR3 contains 13 residues. CDR3 region: CASSFQGGIEAFF. CDR3 in DNA: TGCGCCAGCAGCTTCCAGGGAGGGATTGAAGCTTTCTTT.

This chain joins TRBV6-5 and TRBJ1-2, with TRBD1 matching 11 bases. V lost 4 bases and J lost 7; bases outside the gene matches: 11. CDR3 size: 16 residues. From germline, CDR1 is MNHEY and CDR2 SVGAGI. The CDR3 region is CASSFNLGQGAGGYTF. The CDR3, as DNA: TGTGCCAGCAGTTTCAATCTCGGACAGGGGGCTGGTGGCTACACCTTC.

The V call is TRBV29-1, the J call TRBJ2-7; perhaps TRBD2 as D (5 bases). V lost 7 bases and J 3 bases, leaving 7 bases between the germline ends. CDR1 and CDR2 (germline): SQVTM, ANQGSEA. CDR3 length: 10 residues. As DNA, the CDR3 is TGCAGCGCGGGGAGCTACGAGCAGTACTTC. As protein: CSAGSYEQYF.

The chain has TRBV4-2 and TRBJ2-1; D is uncertain. This CDR3 is built from 13 residues. Looked up from germline, CDR1 is LGHNA and CDR2 is YNFKEQ. The V gene lost 1 base and the J gene lost 4 bases, with 5 bases spanning the gap. The CDR3, as DNA: TGTGCCAGCAGCCAAGGCGGATACAATGAGCAGTTCTTC. Translating it yields CASSQGGYNEQFF.

This clone was found a few times. The chain is built from TRBV14 and TRBJ1-4; 9 bases align to TRBD1. V was pared by 1 base and J by 6 bases, with 6 bases of the junction left unmatched. This CDR3 has 16 residues. CDR1 SGHDN and CDR2 FVKESK come from the germline V gene. CDR3 loop: CASSQGFGTGYEKLFF. The CDR3 coding sequence is TGTGCCAGCAGCCAAGGATTCGGGACAGGGTATGAAAAACTGTTTTTT.

The chain links TRBV11-2 to TRBJ1-6, with 8 bases fitting TRBD1. From germline, CDR1 is SGHAT and CDR2 FQNNGV. The CDR3 contains 15 residues. After removal of 6 bases from V and 7 bases from J, the junction contained 8 bases not matched to a gene. CDR3 protein: CASRSPGQENSPLHF. DNA of the CDR3: TGTGCCAGCAGGTCACCGGGACAGGAGAATTCACCCCTCCACTTT. Supplemented by reference TRBV11-2 and TRBJ1-6, the full variable domain reads EAGVAQSPRYKIIEKRQSVAFWCNPISGHATLYWYQQILGQGPKLLIQFQNNGVVDDSQLPKDRFSAERLKGVDSTLKIQPAKLEDSAVYLCASRSPGQENSPLHFGNGTRLTVT.

This clone was seen a few times. The gene calls are TRBV10-2 and TRBJ1-2; 9 bases agree with TRBD1. The germline V gene has CDR1 WSHSY and CDR2 SAAADI. V was clipped by 6 bases and J by 6 bases; unmatched bases: 5. CDR3 length: 13 residues. In DNA, the CDR3 is TGCGCCAGCAGGGACGGACAGGGGAATGGCTACACCTTC. It specifies CASRDGQGNGYTF.

The CDR3 nucleotides read TGCGCCAGCAGCCCGGCCCAGCATTTT. It yields the protein CASSPAQHF. J is TRBJ1-5 and V is TRBV23-1; D ambiguous. TRBV23-1 is designated an ORF whose function remains uncertain. The V gene lost 6 bases and the J gene lost 11 bases, with 5 bases spanning the gap. The CDR3 is 9 amino acids.

The V call is TRBV28, the J call TRBJ1-2, with D perhaps matching TRBD1 (5 bases). V was shortened by 5 bases and J by 5 bases, with 15 bases between the two germline ends. The CDR3 extends over 14 amino acids. CDR1 and CDR2 (germline): MDHEN, SYDVKM. The CDR3, as DNA: TGTGCCAGCAGTCCAAAGACAGCCGGGTATGGCTACACCTTC. Amino acids: CASSPKTAGYGYTF.

The chain has TRBV5-1 and TRBJ2-1; the match to TRBD2 covers 12 bases. Trimming cost V 2 bases and J 6 bases; bases outside gene matches: 6. Germline CDR1 reads SGHRS; CDR2 reads YFSETQ. This CDR3 has 16 amino acids. The DNA for the CDR3 is TGCGCCAGCAGCTTTGCGACTAGCGGGGGATTCAATGAGCAGTTCTTC. Protein: CASSFATSGGFNEQFF.

In its sample, this clone was seen a few times. This sequence joins TRBV24-1 and TRBJ2-1; 8 bases fit TRBD2. This CDR3 spans 22 amino acids. Germline loops: CDR1 KGHDR, CDR2 SFDVKD. The ends lost 0 bases at V and 1 base at J; junction bases unmatched: 19. The CDR3 here is CATSDLAVAGIPGNVSYNEQFF. The CDR3 bases are TGTGCCACCAGTGATTTGGCGGTAGCGGGGATACCGGGGAATGTTTCCTACAATGAGCAGTTCTTC.